The TCR beta chain described here comes from a study of blood T cell repertoires in COVID-19 (dated by TCRdb to the early 2020s). Study-level background: Samples from collaborators originated in the United States, Italy and Spain and spanned both the acute and convalescent phases of COVID-19. Where HLA class I and class II types were available, the types were taken from metadata supplied by the sample provider, not from assay-based typing. The dataset comprised deeply sampled blood TCRbeta repertoires from subjects exposed to, actively infected with, or recovered from COVID-19. A de-identified subject ID, COVID-19 status, age in years and sex were almost always included in the sample metadata. The samples were drawn from the first 160 participants of the ongoing ImmuneRACE study and from roughly 1,300 subjects provided by 6 global collaborators. The material from the prospective study consisted of cDNA or gDNA derived from T cells, B-cell-depleted T cells, or PBMCs. The repertoires were released in a freely available public database intended as a resource for research on the immune response to SARS-CoV-2. Study-wide findings and limitations: The quantity of clinical and demographic metadata differed by source and by participant and was supplied without curation.

With respect to this clone: Its recognized antigen is unknown. Nothing much larger sits one base from this clone, and base qualities are not available.

The immunoSEQ Assay, a bias-controlled multiplex PCR, was used to amplify TCRbeta CDR3 regions from genomic DNA. As for the original processing: Nucleated cell counts per sample were estimated from amplification of reference gene primers within the assay. Sequence reads were collapsed and filtered to measure the absolute abundance of every unique TCRbeta CDR3 rearrangement. For each sample, productive Simpson clonality was calculated as the square root of Simpson's diversity index across productive rearrangements. The table comes from immuneACCESS by way of TCRdb, which keeps in-frame sequences with V and J called. Part of the clones is missing from these tables; in studies checked, under half for an unresolved V gene and the rest for unknown reasons. Clonal size and the V and J genes are those of that table, whereas D and trimming came from the DNA. The sample includes around 450,000 clones, with around 90% observed a single time. Roughly 1.8% of the sample comes from the top ten.

Participants in the prospective study were enrolled through a virtual design, were aged about 18 to 89 years, and lived in roughly 25 United States geographic areas. In the prospective study, participants were assigned to cohorts based on the clinical history participants reported in a screening survey and a study questionnaire. In the prospective study, mobile phlebotomists collected whole blood, serum and a nasopharyngeal or oropharyngeal swab from each participant. Participants in the prospective study had the option to provide additional blood draws and questionnaires over a roughly two-month period. Before DNA extraction, blood samples from the prospective study were shipped at room temperature or frozen. Reading the germline V gene gives CDR1 MDHEN and CDR2 SYDVKM. V ends up 1 base short and J 9 bases short, with an unmatched junction base count of 9. The CDR3 starts with the cysteine, ends with the phenylalanine, and has 16 residues. Left in the record is the CDR3 DNA by itself, 48 bases read in frame from the first base.

Sequencing was performed on PBMCs or T cells enriched from blood (not recorded which). This TCR was sampled from a woman aged 18 to 35 with acute COVID-19. The chain uses TRBV28 and TRBJ2-1; 10 central bases correspond to TRBD2. The DNA sequence is TGTGCCAGCAGTTTATCAGAAGCGGGAGGGTTTGCTGAGCAGTTCTTC. Its protein product is CASSLSEAGGFAEQFF. Full variable domain (CDR3 extended with the reference TRBV28 and TRBJ2-1 proteins): DVKVTQSSRYLVKRTGEKVFLECVQDMDHENMFWYRQDPGLGLRLIYFSYDVKMKEKGDIPEGYSVSREKKERFSLILESASTNQTSMYLCASSLSEAGGFAEQFFGPGTRLTVL.